The 21 T cell receptor beta chains below were found in one sample sequenced in a study of blood T cell repertoires in COVID-19. The data were produced by immunoSEQ multiplex PCR, yet TCRdb's version contains in-frame clones alone and is incomplete. The top ten clones hold around 4.5% of a sample with a few hundred thousand clones, 70% to 90% of them seen once. What was sequenced was peripheral blood. The source of these receptors is a man in his 60s who had recovered from COVID-19.

The gene calls are TRBV2 and TRBJ2-7; TRBD1 aligns across 7 bases. The CDR3 spans 14 residues. V trimming: 7 bases; J trimming: 2 bases; junction bases outside the gene matches: 8. Germline lookup yields CDR1 SNHLY and CDR2 FYNNEI. CDR3 sequence: CASKHRGQPYEQYF. The CDR3 DNA reads as TGTGCCAGCAAGCACAGGGGACAGCCCTACGAGCAGTACTTC.

A remark on this clone: At one end, the junction sequence differs from germline, possibly due to a read error. The V call is TRBV3-1 (or the pseudogene TRBV3-2), the J call TRBJ2-7, with 11 bases lining up with TRBD2. Per germline, CDR1 LGHDT and CDR2 YNNKEL (reference sequence). The CDR3 runs 13 residues. The CDR3 is CASSQDARGLADF. The CDR3 DNA sequence: TGTGCCAGCAGCCAAGACGCAAGGGGACTAGCGGACTTC.

The CDR3 here is CASSGTSGNEQFF. DNA for the CDR3: TGTGCCAGCTCTGGGACTAGCGGCAATGAGCAGTTCTTC. The J gene is TRBJ2-1, the V gene TRBV18; TRBD2 matches 11 bases. The junction had 1 base not matched to a gene; V was cut back by 6 bases and J by 6 bases. Germline CDR1 KGHSH, CDR2 LQKENI. The CDR3 runs to 13 residues.

The CDR3 reads CASSQEIILGTGGNSPLHF. CDR3 coding DNA: TGCGCCAGCAGCCAAGAAATCATACTTGGGACAGGGGGAAATTCACCCCTCCACTTT. The rearrangement links TRBV4-1 to TRBJ1-6; 11 nucleotides line up with TRBD1. With V trimmed by 0 bases and J by 7 bases, 11 bases remained unmatched. The CDR3 loop spans 19 amino acids. Germline V CDR1 and CDR2: MGHRA, YSYEKL.

The gene calls are TRBV28 and TRBJ2-4; 7 bases match TRBD1. Germline CDR1 MDHEN, CDR2 SYDVKM. This CDR3 is built from 15 residues. After removal of 5 bases from V and 0 bases from J, the junction contained 4 bases not matched to a gene. CDR3 nucleotide sequence: TGTGCCAGCAGTGGGGGACAGCTAGCCAAAAACATTCAGTACTTC. Encoded protein: CASSGGQLAKNIQYF.

This chain links TRBV3-1 (or the pseudogene TRBV3-2) with TRBJ1-1; no firm D call. This CDR3 region has 15 residues. Trimming cost V 3 bases and J 3 bases, with 14 bases left between them. The V gene's germline CDR1 is LGHDT and CDR2 YNNKEL (reference sequence). The CDR3 DNA follows: TGTGCCAGCAGCCATCGGGGAGGAGGCGACACTGAAGCTTTCTTT. Encoded protein: CASSHRGGGDTEAFF.

The chain couples TRBV29-1 to TRBJ1-2, with 9 bases aligning to TRBD1. The germline V gene has CDR1 SQVTM and CDR2 ANQGSEA. The trim removed 4 bases at V and 4 bases at J, leaving 10 bases unmatched. The CDR3 has 15 amino acids. The DNA of the CDR3 is TGCAGCGTTGCAGGAGACACAGGGGGCCCCTATGGCTACACCTTC. Translation gives CSVAGDTGGPYGYTF.

The chain is built from TRBV19 and TRBJ1-5; D unclear. This CDR3 is 15 amino acids long. V was pared by 4 bases and J by 9 bases, with 19 bases between. CDR1 and CDR2 (germline): LNHDA, SQIVND (reference sequence). CDR3 in amino acids: CASSTDFGVKRPQHF. The CDR3 DNA reads TGTGCCAGTAGTACTGATTTCGGTGTAAAAAGGCCCCAGCATTTT.

This sequence joins TRBV10-1 and TRBJ1-3, with a weak D call TRBD1 (5 bases). This CDR3 is 14 amino acids long. V lost 6 bases and J 0 bases, leaving 9 bases between the germline ends. Germline loops: CDR1 WNHNN, CDR2 SYGVQD (reference sequence). The CDR3 reads CASRSGHSGNTIYF. The CDR3 DNA reads TGCGCCAGCAGATCCGGACACTCTGGAAACACCATATATTTT.

The chain combines TRBV19 with TRBJ1-2; D perhaps matches TRBD1 (6 bases). Germline CDR1 is LNHDA and CDR2 is SQIVND (reference sequence). This CDR3 has 13 residues. The V end was cut by 6 bases, the J end by 4 bases, with 12 bases between. CDR3 in amino acids: CASRVGTPYGYTF. The CDR3 bases are TGTGCCAGTAGAGTTGGGACACCCTATGGCTACACCTTC.

Details on this clone: Additional DNA sequences in this sample encode the identical CDR3. This CDR3 reads CASSPRQGGYEQYF. CDR3 DNA: TGTGCCAGCTCACCACGACAGGGGGGCTACGAGCAGTACTTC. V gene TRBV18 combines with J gene TRBJ2-7; TRBD1 matches 9 bases. CDR3 size: 14 residues. The J segment lost 3 bases and the V segment lost 1 base, leaving 1 base of the junction unmatched. Germline V lookup: CDR1 KGHSH, CDR2 LQKENI. The variable domain in full, with the rest retrieved from reference TRBV18 and TRBJ2-7, is NAGVMQNPRHLVRRRGQEARLRCSPMKGHSHVYWYRQLPEEGLKFMVYLQKENIIDESGMPKERFSAEFPKEGPSILRIQQVVRGDSAAYFCASSPRQGGYEQYFGPGTRLTVT.

This chain uses TRBV29-1 with TRBJ1-2; the D is unclear. The CDR3 totals 10 residues. V was trimmed by 7 bases and J by 6 bases, leaving 9 bases between them. Germline V gene lookup returns CDR1 SQVTM and CDR2 ANQGSEA. The CDR3 spells CSAADDGYTF. The DNA of the CDR3 is TGCAGCGCCGCAGATGATGGCTACACCTTC.

The chain employs TRBV19 and TRBJ2-3, with 13 positions matching TRBD2. Germline CDR1 reads LNHDA; CDR2 reads SQIVND (reference sequence). V shed 6 bases and J 0 bases; nucleotides not matched to a gene: 3. The CDR3 has 16 amino acids. CDR3 region: CASRGLAGASTDTQYF. The CDR3 nucleotides are TGTGCCAGTAGAGGACTAGCGGGGGCTAGCACAGATACGCAGTATTTT. The full variable domain, in which reference TRBV19 and TRBJ2-3 provide the parts outside the CDR3, is DGGITQSPKYLFRKEGQNVTLSCEQNLNHDAMYWYRQDPGQGLRLIYYSQIVNDFQKGDIAEGYSVSREKKESFPLTVTSAQKNPTAFYLCASRGLAGASTDTQYFGPGTRLTVL.

As DNA, the CDR3 is TGTGCCAGCAGTCATACAGGAACGAGCTCCTATAATTCACCCCTCCACTTT. It yields the protein CASSHTGTSSYNSPLHF. The gene calls are TRBV6-2 or TRBV6-3 and TRBJ1-6, with D perhaps matching TRBD1 (5 bases). CDR1 and CDR2 (germline): MNHEY, SVGEGT. V was clipped by 5 bases and J by 0 bases, with 14 bases between them. This CDR3 region has 17 residues.

V is TRBV30 and J is TRBJ1-1; 7 positions agree with TRBD1. After removal of 2 bases from V and 10 bases from J, the junction contained 7 bases not matched to a gene. Germline values: CDR1 GTSNPN, CDR2 SVGIG (reference sequence). The CDR3 totals 12 residues. The CDR3 DNA reads TGTGCCTGGAGTCAACGACAGGGTCTAGCTTTCTTT. Translation gives CAWSQRQGLAFF.

The chain uses TRBV9 and TRBJ2-3; possible D gene TRBD2, 6 bases. V was trimmed by 4 bases and J by 5 bases, leaving 26 bases between them. The germline V gene has CDR1 SGDLS and CDR2 YYNGEE. This CDR3 has 18 residues. CDR3 sequence: CASSPALRVTLGGDTQYF. DNA for the CDR3: TGTGCCAGCAGCCCCGCGTTAAGGGTGACTTTGGGGGGAGATACGCAGTATTTT.

This sequence joins TRBV18 and TRBJ1-5; no definite D call. The length of the CDR3 is 13 residues. Germline V gives CDR1 KGHSH, CDR2 LQKENI. With 3 bases removed from V and 7 bases from J, the gap between germline ends came to 10 bases. Here the CDR3 reads CASSPGTEQPQHF. The CDR3 bases are TGTGCCAGCTCACCCGGCACGGAGCAGCCCCAGCATTTT.

This clone was seen more than once but under ten times. The chain links TRBV6-4 to TRBJ2-6, with 7 positions matching TRBD1. Germline lookup yields CDR1 MRHNA and CDR2 SNTAGT. The V and J ends lost 5 bases and 0 bases, in that order; junction bases with no gene match: 7. The CDR3 spans 17 residues. CDR3 DNA sequence: TGTGCCAGCAGTCTGACAGGGACCGGCTCTGGGGCCAACGTCCTGACTTTC. The encoded protein is CASSLTGTGSGANVLTF.

J is TRBJ2-2 and V is TRBV14, with 7 bases lining up with TRBD1. The germline CDR1 and CDR2 sequences are SGHDN and FVKESK. The CDR3 is made up of 16 amino acids. The J segment lost 0 bases and the V segment lost 2 bases, leaving 3 bases of the junction unmatched. This CDR3 is CASSQRTGTNTGELFF. The CDR3 DNA follows: TGTGCCAGCAGCCAACGGACAGGAACGAACACCGGGGAGCTGTTTTTT.

This clone was recorded a few times. This chain uses TRBV11-2 with TRBJ2-1; 12 nucleotides match TRBD2. V trimming: 2 bases; J trimming: 7 bases; junction bases outside the gene matches: 3. The germline V gene encodes CDR1 SGHAT and CDR2 FQNNGV. The CDR3 contains 15 residues. CDR3 sequence: CASSLLAGGLNEQFF. CDR3 sequence (DNA): TGTGCCAGCAGCTTACTAGCGGGAGGGCTGAATGAGCAGTTCTTC.

This clone was seen only once. This chain uses TRBV5-5 with TRBJ2-2, with 7 bases identical to TRBD1. Germline lookup yields CDR1 SGHKS and CDR2 YYEKEE (reference sequence). The trim removed 4 bases at V and 3 bases at J, leaving 6 bases unmatched. The CDR3 is 15 amino acids. The CDR3 DNA follows: TGTGCCAGCAGCAACCGGGACAGCCACACCGGGGAGCTGTTTTTT. As protein: CASSNRDSHTGELFF.